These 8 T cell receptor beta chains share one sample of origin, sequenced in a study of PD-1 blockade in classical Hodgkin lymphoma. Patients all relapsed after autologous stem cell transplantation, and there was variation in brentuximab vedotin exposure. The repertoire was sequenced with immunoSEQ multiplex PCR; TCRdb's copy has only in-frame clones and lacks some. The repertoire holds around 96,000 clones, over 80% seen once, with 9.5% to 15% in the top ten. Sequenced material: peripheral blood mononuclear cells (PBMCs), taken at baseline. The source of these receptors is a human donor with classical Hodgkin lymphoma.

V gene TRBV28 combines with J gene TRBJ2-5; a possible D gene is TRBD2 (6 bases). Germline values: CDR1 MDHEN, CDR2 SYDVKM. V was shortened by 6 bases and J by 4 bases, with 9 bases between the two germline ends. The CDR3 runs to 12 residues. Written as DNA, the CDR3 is TGTGCCAGCAGGACTAGAAGAGAGACCCAGTACTTC. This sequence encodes CASRTRRETQYF.

CDR3 in DNA: TGTGCCAGCAGGGCGGGGGATACGCAGTATTTT. This translates into CASRAGDTQYF. The V gene is TRBV7-9, the J gene TRBJ2-3, with a tentative D call TRBD2 (6 bases). The CDR3 is 11 residues long. The V gene's germline CDR1 is SEHNR and CDR2 FQNEAQ (reference sequence). Trimming stripped 6 bases from V and 6 bases from J, with 7 bases between.

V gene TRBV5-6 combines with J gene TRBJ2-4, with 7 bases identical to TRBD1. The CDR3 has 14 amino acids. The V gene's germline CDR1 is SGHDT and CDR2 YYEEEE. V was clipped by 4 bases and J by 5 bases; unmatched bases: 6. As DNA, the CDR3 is TGTGCCAGCAGCCGGACAGGCGCCCAAAACATTCAGTACTTC. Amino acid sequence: CASSRTGAQNIQYF. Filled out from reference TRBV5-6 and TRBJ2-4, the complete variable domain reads DAGVTQSPTHLIKTRGQQVTLRCSPKSGHDTVSWYQQALGQGPQFIFQYYEEEERQRGNFPDRFSGHQFPNYSSELNVNALLLGDSALYLCASSRTGAQNIQYFGAGTRLSVL.

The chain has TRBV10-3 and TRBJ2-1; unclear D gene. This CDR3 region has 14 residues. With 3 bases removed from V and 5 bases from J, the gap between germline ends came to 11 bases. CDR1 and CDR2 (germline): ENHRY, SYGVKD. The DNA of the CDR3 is TGTGCCATCAGTGATGCGACCGGGCACAATGAGCAGTTCTTC. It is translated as CAISDATGHNEQFF.

CDR3 sequence: CASSLGPGHQGYGYTF. The CDR3 DNA sequence: TGTGCCAGCAGCTTGGGACCAGGGCATCAAGGGTATGGCTACACCTTC. The chain uses TRBV7-2 and TRBJ1-2, with D perhaps matching TRBD1 (5 bases). V was trimmed by 3 bases and J by 5 bases, leaving 19 bases between them. This CDR3 has 16 residues. Looked up from germline, CDR1 is SGHTA and CDR2 is FQGNSA.

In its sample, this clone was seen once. In DNA form, the CDR3 reads TGTGCCATCGGCCCCGACCCCTACGAGCAGTACTTC. This sequence encodes CAIGPDPYEQYF. This chain connects TRBV10-3 to TRBJ2-7; unclear D gene. V lost 8 bases to trimming and J lost 2 bases, with 10 bases between them. This CDR3 region has 12 residues. The germline gives CDR1 ENHRY, CDR2 SYGVKD.

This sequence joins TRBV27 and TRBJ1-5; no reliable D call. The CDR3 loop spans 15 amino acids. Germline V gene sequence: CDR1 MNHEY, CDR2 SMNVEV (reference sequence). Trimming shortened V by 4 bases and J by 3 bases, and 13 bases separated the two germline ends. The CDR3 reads CASSSGVLVNQPQHF. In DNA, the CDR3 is TGTGCCAGCAGTTCGGGAGTTTTGGTCAATCAGCCCCAGCATTTT.

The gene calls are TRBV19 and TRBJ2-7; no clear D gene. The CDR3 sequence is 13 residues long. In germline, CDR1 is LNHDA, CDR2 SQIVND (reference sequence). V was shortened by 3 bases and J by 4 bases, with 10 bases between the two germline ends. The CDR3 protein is CASSMDGGYEQYF. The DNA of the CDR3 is TGTGCCAGTAGTATGGACGGCGGATACGAGCAGTACTTC.